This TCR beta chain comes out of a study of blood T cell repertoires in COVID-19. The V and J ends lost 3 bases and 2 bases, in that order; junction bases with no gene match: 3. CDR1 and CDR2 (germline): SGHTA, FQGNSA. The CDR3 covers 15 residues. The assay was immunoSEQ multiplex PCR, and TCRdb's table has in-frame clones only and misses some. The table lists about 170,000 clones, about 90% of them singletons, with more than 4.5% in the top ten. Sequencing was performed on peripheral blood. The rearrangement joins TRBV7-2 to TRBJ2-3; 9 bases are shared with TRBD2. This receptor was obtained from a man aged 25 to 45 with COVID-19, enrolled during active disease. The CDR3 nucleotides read TGTGCCAGCAGCTTCCTAGCGGGATACACAGATACGCAGTATTTT. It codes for CASSFLAGYTDTQYF.